This TCR beta chain was recovered during a study of identifying expanded T cells in peripheral blood. Study conclusions and caveats: Technical replicates showed around 1.2 changed clones; approximately 2 weeks 15 to 20; four weeks 19.

During the collection period, no donor immune events like infections were recorded. The CDR3 runs to 14 residues. V was trimmed by 0 bases and J by 4 bases, leaving 9 bases between them. Germline CDR1 LGHNA, CDR2 YSLEER. The method was immunoSEQ multiplex PCR; TCRdb's version includes in-frame clones alone and lacks a portion of them. The data contain about 100,000 clones, approximately 89% of them singletons. On this clone: Its antigen remains unidentified. Other DNA sequences of this sample code for an identical CDR3.

The source is a person between 18 and 75 years old in good health. V gene TRBV4-3 combines with J gene TRBJ1-1; D is perhaps TRBD1 (5 bases). The specimen was blood. The CDR3 region is CASSQEDGATEAFF. CDR3 in DNA: TGCGCCAGCAGCCAAGAGGACGGGGCCACTGAAGCTTTCTTT.